The next 25 T cell receptor beta chains were all read from a single sample in a study of blood T cell repertoires in COVID-19 (dated by TCRdb to 2020 to 2021). The receptor library was made with the immunoSEQ multiplex PCR assay. TCRdb's version of the immuneACCESS table is confined to in-frame rearrangements and falls short of the full clone set. An unresolved V gene accounts for under half of the shortfall where checked; the remainder is of unknown origin. This sample is represented by about 42,000 clones; more than 90% of them were singletons. The ten largest clones capture 15% to 20% of the sample. Sequenced material: peripheral blood. The receptors stem from a man aged 70 or older with active COVID-19.

The gene calls are TRBV20-1 and TRBJ2-3, with TRBD1 identical over 7 bases. The CDR3 consists of 14 residues. V lost 3 bases and J lost 3; bases outside the gene matches: 6. Germline values: CDR1 DFQATT, CDR2 SNEGSKA (reference sequence). The chain's CDR3 is CSASLGGRTDTQYF. The CDR3, as DNA: TGCAGTGCTAGTTTAGGGGGCAGGACAGATACGCAGTATTTT.

This clone was seen a single time. The CDR3 DNA is TGTGCCACCAGTGACCCGACGGGAGGGCCCCACAATGAGCAGTTCTTC. This translates into CATSDPTGGPHNEQFF. The chain joins TRBV24-1 to TRBJ2-1; 8 nucleotides line up with TRBD2. The CDR3 length is 16 residues. CDR1 is KGHDR and CDR2 is SFDVKD in the germline V gene. The junction had 9 bases not matched to a gene; V was cut back by 4 bases and J by 5 bases.

This clone was seen only once. The chain employs TRBV5-1 and TRBJ2-5, with 9 bases aligning to TRBD1. CDR1 SGHRS and CDR2 YFSETQ come from the germline V gene. V shed 2 bases and J 1 base; nucleotides not matched to a gene: 3. This CDR3 comprises 15 residues. The CDR3 here is CASSFRDRVQETQYF. CDR3 coding DNA: TGCGCCAGCAGCTTCCGGGACAGGGTCCAAGAGACCCAGTACTTC.

This sequence joins TRBV6-2 or TRBV6-3 and TRBJ2-7; 10 bases are shared with TRBD2. Germline loops: CDR1 MNHEY, CDR2 SVGEGT. The CDR3 loop spans 14 amino acids. The ends lost 5 bases at V and 6 bases at J; junction bases unmatched: 7. CDR3 nucleotides: TGTGCCAGCAGTCCCCGGACTAGCGGCTCCGAGCAGTACTTC. Protein sequence: CASSPRTSGSEQYF.

This chain joins TRBV7-2 and TRBJ2-5; a weak D match, TRBD1 (6 bases). V was clipped by 5 bases and J by 5 bases, with 12 bases between them. The CDR3 covers 13 residues. Germline V CDR1 and CDR2: SGHTA, FQGNSA. CDR3 sequence reads: CASSATGPETQYF. CDR3 bases: TGTGCCAGCAGCGCAACAGGGCCGGAGACCCAGTACTTC.

This clone occurred once. V is TRBV6-1 and J is TRBJ2-1, with TRBD1 matching over 7 bases. The germline V gene has CDR1 MNHNS and CDR2 SASEGT. The CDR3 has 18 residues. The V gene end was trimmed by 2 bases and the J gene end by 4 bases; junction bases not matched to a gene: 14. The CDR3 nucleotides are TGTGCCAGCAGTGAACTCCACAGGGGAGTCGGTAGTTACAATGAGCAGTTCTTC. Amino acid sequence: CASSELHRGVGSYNEQFF.

The CDR3 bases are TGTGCCAGCGAAGGGACAGGTAGGACCGGGGAGCTGTTTTTT. It specifies CASEGTGRTGELFF. The chain links TRBV28 to TRBJ2-2; the match to TRBD1 covers 8 bases. V lost 8 bases to trimming and J lost 5 bases; unmatched junction nucleotides: 7. The CDR3 runs to 14 residues. Germline-derived CDR1 and CDR2 are MDHEN and SYDVKM.

The V call is TRBV4-2, the J call TRBJ2-3; maybe TRBD2 (6 bases). Germline V gene data show CDR1 as LGHNA and CDR2 as YNFKEQ. The CDR3 sequence is 17 residues long. Trimming stripped 1 base from V and 2 bases from J, with 16 bases between. CDR3 in amino acids: CASSQVGGRLYTDTQYF. In DNA, the CDR3 is TGTGCCAGCAGCCAAGTGGGGGGTCGACTTTACACAGATACGCAGTATTTT.

The J gene is TRBJ2-5, the V gene TRBV10-3, with D maybe TRBD2 (6 bases). The CDR3 covers 13 residues. Trimming cost V 4 bases and J 5 bases, with 11 bases left between them. Germline loops: CDR1 ENHRY, CDR2 SYGVKD. CDR3 sequence: CAISGGGSETQYF. DNA for the CDR3: TGTGCCATCAGTGGCGGAGGGTCGGAGACCCAGTACTTC.

This chain uses TRBV9 with TRBJ2-5; D is undetermined. Looked up from germline, CDR1 is SGDLS and CDR2 is YYNGEE. This CDR3 contains 12 residues. V was pared by 1 base and J by 7 bases, with 8 bases between. In DNA form, the CDR3 reads TGTGCCAGCAGCGTATTAGGCGGGACCCAGTACTTC. Amino acid sequence: CASSVLGGTQYF.

The V and J genes are TRBV28 and TRBJ2-2; D remains ambiguous. The CDR3 sequence is 15 residues long. V lost 0 bases and J 2 bases, leaving 7 bases between the germline ends. Germline loops: CDR1 MDHEN, CDR2 SYDVKM. The CDR3 DNA follows: TGTGCCAGCAGTTTATGGGCAGGAAACACCGGGGAGCTGTTTTTT. This translates into CASSLWAGNTGELFF.

The gene calls are TRBV28 and TRBJ1-2, with TRBD1 identical over 12 bases. This CDR3 has 16 residues. Germline loops: CDR1 MDHEN, CDR2 SYDVKM. V lost 5 bases, J lost 3 bases, and 7 bases stayed unmatched. The CDR3 here is CASSAPGTGGDYGYTF. CDR3 DNA sequence: TGTGCCAGCAGTGCCCCTGGGACAGGGGGCGACTATGGCTACACCTTC.

The V and J genes are TRBV28 and TRBJ1-1, with D unclear. V lost 5 bases, J lost 11 bases, and 21 bases lay in between. CDR3 length: 14 residues. Germline CDR1 is MDHEN and CDR2 is SYDVKM. The CDR3 region has the DNA TGTGCCAGCAGTGCCCGGGGAGCCACGGTGCCCGCTTTCTTT. Protein product: CASSARGATVPAFF. Using reference TRBV28 and TRBJ1-1 for the parts outside the CDR3, the full variable domain is DVKVTQSSRYLVKRTGEKVFLECVQDMDHENMFWYRQDPGLGLRLIYFSYDVKMKEKGDIPEGYSVSREKKERFSLILESASTNQTSMYLCASSARGATVPAFFGQGTRLTVV.

The chain joins TRBV6-5 to TRBJ2-1; a possible D gene is TRBD2 (6 bases). Germline lookup yields CDR1 MNHEY and CDR2 SVGAGI. Trimming pared 6 bases from V and 12 bases from J, leaving 21 bases between. The CDR3 has 14 amino acids. CDR3 sequence (DNA): TGTGCCAGCAGCCAGGCGCTGCTCGGGACTCGGCAGTTCTTC. Its protein product is CASSQALLGTRQFF.

The V and J genes are TRBV14 and TRBJ2-5; D may be TRBD1 (6 bases). CDR1 and CDR2 (germline): SGHDN, FVKESK. CDR3 size: 15 residues. Trimming left V 0 bases short and J 4 bases short, with 12 bases between. The CDR3 loop is CASSQDRQVGETQYF. In DNA form, the CDR3 reads TGTGCCAGCAGCCAAGATAGACAGGTGGGAGAGACCCAGTACTTC.

The chain employs TRBV28 and TRBJ2-2; 9 nucleotides align to TRBD2. V shed 10 bases and J 6 bases; nucleotides not matched to a gene: 6. CDR1 is MDHEN, CDR2 SYDVKM, per germline. This CDR3 spans 13 amino acids. CDR3 sequence: CATGREGPGELFF. Written as DNA, the CDR3 is TGTGCCACCGGGCGGGAGGGCCCCGGGGAGCTGTTTTTT.

This sequence joins TRBV2 and TRBJ2-3, with 10 positions matching TRBD2. CDR3 length equals 15 residues. The germline V gene has CDR1 SNHLY and CDR2 FYNNEI. After removal of 2 bases from V and 9 bases from J, the junction contained 8 bases not matched to a gene. CDR3 loop: CASSEIAGGVKTQYF. CDR3 sequence (DNA): TGTGCCAGCAGTGAAATAGCGGGAGGCGTTAAGACGCAGTATTTT.

The chain couples TRBV7-9 to TRBJ1-2; D is perhaps TRBD1 (6 bases). The V gene's germline CDR1 is SEHNR and CDR2 FQNEAQ (reference sequence). Trimming pared 2 bases from V and 2 bases from J, leaving 15 bases between. This CDR3 contains 16 residues. CDR3 bases: TGTGCCAGCAGCTTATCAAGGGACACATTAAACTATGGCTACACCTTC. Protein: CASSLSRDTLNYGYTF.

CDR3 loop: CASSFSGRTSYEQYF. In DNA, the CDR3 is TGTGCCAGCAGCTTCTCAGGGCGCACCTCCTACGAGCAGTACTTC. The V gene is TRBV7-9, the J gene TRBJ2-7, with D possibly matching TRBD1 (5 bases). Germline V lookup: CDR1 SEHNR, CDR2 FQNEAQ (reference sequence). V was clipped by 3 bases and J by 0 bases, with 12 bases between them. CDR3 size: 15 residues.

The chain is built from TRBV6-5 and TRBJ1-1; 7 bases agree with TRBD1. The trim removed 6 bases at V and 3 bases at J, leaving 10 bases unmatched. The CDR3 covers 15 residues. CDR1 MNHEY and CDR2 SVGAGI come from the germline V gene. CDR3 nucleotides: TGTGCCAGCAGCTCAGACAGGGCTACGGACACTGAAGCTTTCTTT. Encoded protein: CASSSDRATDTEAFF.

The chain employs TRBV28 and TRBJ2-3, with D possibly being TRBD2 (6 bases). The length of the CDR3 is 18 residues. Germline V CDR1 and CDR2: MDHEN, SYDVKM. V gave up 3 bases and J gave up 2 bases, with 21 bases separating them. CDR3 nucleotides: TGTGCCAGCAGTTTGGGTGTAGAGCGGGTACTCCCCACAGATACGCAGTATTTT. Its protein is CASSLGVERVLPTDTQYF.

The chain employs TRBV5-1 and TRBJ2-2, with D possibly matching TRBD2 (6 bases). The CDR3 totals 15 residues. V was pared by 3 bases and J by 1 base, with 10 bases between. Germline loops: CDR1 SGHRS, CDR2 YFSETQ. The CDR3 nucleotides read TGCGCCAGCAGCTCGAATAGCGGGAACACCGGGGAGCTGTTTTTT. It codes for CASSSNSGNTGELFF.

The V gene is TRBV2, the J gene TRBJ2-7, with TRBD1 matching 7 bases. With 1 base clipped from V and 3 bases from J, the junction kept 12 bases outside the gene matches. The CDR3 covers 17 residues. Germline CDR1 SNHLY, CDR2 FYNNEI. CDR3 DNA: TGTGCCAGCAGTGAAGGAATGTGGGACAGAGGGGACTACGAGCAGTACTTC. As protein: CASSEGMWDRGDYEQYF.

This chain connects TRBV5-4 to TRBJ1-1; 7 nucleotides line up with TRBD1. There are 15 residues in the CDR3. The germline V gene encodes CDR1 SGHNT and CDR2 YYREEE (reference sequence). The V segment lost 5 bases and the J segment 3 bases; nucleotides outside the gene matches: 10. CDR3 nucleotide sequence: TGTGCCAGCAGACCCACGACAGGGTTTCACACTGAAGCTTTCTTT. Amino acids: CASRPTTGFHTEAFF.

In DNA, the CDR3 is TGTGCCAGCAGCGTAGGGCTAGCGGGAGGGCCCACAGATACGCAGTATTTT. Translation: CASSVGLAGGPTDTQYF. The chain employs TRBV9 and TRBJ2-3; 12 bases align to TRBD2. The trim removed 0 bases at V and 2 bases at J, leaving 4 bases unmatched. CDR3 length: 17 amino acids. Germline lookup yields CDR1 SGDLS and CDR2 YYNGEE.